This TCR beta chain was identified during a study of response to subunit inactivated influenza vaccine. Germline trimming cut 3 bases from V and 8 bases from J; bases unmatched to any gene: 13. Germline V CDR1 and CDR2: LGHDT, YNNKEL (reference sequence). This CDR3 spans 17 amino acids. TCRdb independently ran MiXCR on the RT-PCR reads; one entry per CDR3 protein. The sample lists 800,000 or so distinct CDR3 sequences, approximately 22% seen once, with roughly a tenth in the top ten. The sequences come from PBMCs from blood, collected 5 days after vaccination. The chain couples TRBV3-1 to TRBJ2-1; 10 bases are a match to TRBD1. The clonotype originates from a man aged 50-59 years who received an inactivated influenza vaccine. CDR3 in amino acids: CASSHSYGDRGLHEQFF. The CDR3 bases are TGTGCCAGCAGCCACTCTTATGGGGACAGGGGATTACATGAGCAGTTCTTC.